A selection of T cell receptor beta chains follows, all from one sample in a study of regulatory T cells in long-lasting Graves disease. TCRdb used MiXCR to reprocess the multiplex PCR reads, holding one entry per CDR3 protein. The table lists approximately 560,000 distinct CDR3 sequences, approximately 16% of them singletons, with 12% in the top ten. These same data were also listed under a study on T cells in Graves' hyperthyroidism and ophthalmopathy.

The sequencing here drew on peripheral blood mononuclear cells (PBMCs), taken at new diagnosis, from a patient treated with antithyroid drugs. All receptors derive from a man between 18 and 29 years old with Graves disease. Both conserved end residues are part of each CDR3. A D gene is named only where the DNA matches it firmly. The size entry is marked missing in some rows and otherwise reads once, few, many or a size class.

j_call | v_call | d_call | clone_size | cdr3_nt | cdr3_aa
TRBJ1-1 | TRBV30 | . | many | TGTGCCTGGAAGGCCAGGGGCCCGAACACTGAAGCTTTCTTT | CAWKARGPNTEAFF
TRBJ2-1 | TRBV5-4 | . | . | TGTGCCAGCAGCCCGGACTGGAGAGAATACAATGAGCAGTTCTTC | CASSPDWREYNEQFF
TRBJ2-3 | TRBV20-1 | TRBD2 | many | TGCAGTGCTATCGGGAGGGCTGCAGATACGCAGTATTTT | CSAIGRAADTQYF
TRBJ2-1 | TRBV7-3 | TRBD2 | few | TGTGCCAGCAGCTGGACTAGCGGTAAGAACAATGAGCAGTTCTTC | CASSWTSGKNNEQFF
TRBJ2-2 | TRBV5-1 | . | . | TGCGCCAGCAGGTCGAGCCCCGCGAACGGGGAGCTGTTTTTT | CASRSSPANGELFF
TRBJ2-6 | TRBV28 | TRBD1 | many | TGTGGGGGGACAGGGGATAAAGCTGGGGCCAACGTCCTGACTTTC | CGGTGDKAGANVLTF
TRBJ1-6 | TRBV2 | . | many | TGTGCCAGCAGCTATAGGACAGCGGTCTATAATTCACCCCTCCACTTT | CASSYRTAVYNSPLHF
TRBJ2-5 | TRBV6-1 | TRBD2 | few | TGTGCCAGCAGTCCTTCGGGACTATCACAAGAGACCCAGTACTTC | CASSPSGLSQETQYF
TRBJ2-7 | TRBV7-6 | . | many | TGTGCCAGCAGCTTATCGTCGGGCCTCAGCTCCTACGAGCAGTACTTC | CASSLSSGLSSYEQYF
TRBJ2-3 | TRBV9 | . | few | TGTGCCAGCAGCCCCCGACAGGGGACTAACACAGATACGCAGTATTTT | CASSPRQGTNTDTQYF
TRBJ1-5 | TRBV6-1 | TRBD1 | many | TGTGCCAGCAGTCTGAGGACAGGGGGGGGCAATCAGCCCCAGCATTTT | CASSLRTGGGNQPQHF